This TCR beta chain originates from a study of blood T cell repertoires in COVID-19. Study details: COVID-19 samples from acute and convalescent phases originated in the United States, Italy and Spain. Nucleic acid was either cDNA or gDNA, and it came from T cells, B-cell-depleted T cells, or PBMCs.

In the study's own analysis: How many nucleated cells were present was estimated from reference gene primer amplification. Clones were read by immunoSEQ multiplex PCR, and TCRdb kept only the in-frame ones, dropping some. V and J calls and clone size follow that table, whereas D and trimming were derived from the DNA. Of some 40,000 clones in the sample, 80% to 90% were seen once. V gave up 4 bases and J gave up 2 bases, with 9 bases separating them. The CDR3 runs to 13 residues. Germline CDR1 and CDR2: SGHDT and YYEEEE. The chain combines TRBV5-6 with TRBJ1-2; possibly TRBD1 for D (6 bases). This clonotype originated in a man aged 60 to 75 in a cohort sampled during active COVID-19. Sequencing input: peripheral blood. The DNA for the CDR3 is TGTGCCAGCAGCGTACAGGGAAACTATGGCTACACCTTC. This sequence encodes CASSVQGNYGYTF.